These 19 T cell receptor beta chains were sequenced from one sample in a study of post-analysis software for immune sequencing data. No antigen has been assigned to these receptors. Unique molecular identifiers were carried by the TCR beta cDNA libraries. TCRdb re-called the PCR reads with MiXCR, one entry per CDR3 protein. The sample consists of 600,000 to 750,000 distinct CDR3 sequences, around 60% of them appearing once. Study outcomes and limitations: About five TRBV segments were more frequent in patients than controls; TRBV5-6, TRBV5-1 and TRBV20-1 belonged to this group.

The sequenced sample consisted of blood. The receptors were sampled from a girl aged 2 to 10 with multiple sclerosis.

The chain carries TRBV11-2 and TRBJ2-7; D is ambiguous. CDR1 is SGHAT and CDR2 is FQNNGV in the germline V gene. Between the trimmed V and J ends, which lost 0 bases and 4 bases, there was a span of 7 bases. The CDR3 contains 13 residues. CDR3 sequence (DNA): TGTGCCAGCAGCTTAGATCTTATTTACGAGCAGTACTTC. Its translation: CASSLDLIYEQYF.

The chain employs TRBV10-2 and TRBJ2-7; D is perhaps TRBD1 or TRBD2 (5 bases each). This CDR3 is 13 amino acids long. Germline CDR1 reads WSHSY; CDR2 reads SAAADI. Trimming left V 8 bases short and J 5 bases short, with 16 bases between. The CDR3 is CASGSFRGDEQYF. CDR3 nucleotide sequence: TGCGCCAGCGGATCATTTCGGGGCGACGAGCAGTACTTC.

This clonotype was seen once. V is TRBV12-3 or TRBV12-4 and J is TRBJ2-2; 14 nucleotides align to TRBD2. This CDR3 comprises 17 residues. J lost 1 base, V lost 8 bases, and 6 bases had no gene match. The CDR3 here is CASSGTSGRGNTGELFF. The CDR3 nucleotides read TGTGCCAGCTCGGGGACTAGCGGGAGAGGGAACACCGGGGAGCTGTTTTTT.

The genes are TRBV7-8 and TRBJ1-1, with D maybe TRBD1 (5 bases). This CDR3 has 18 residues. V was clipped by 5 bases and J by 1 base, with 23 bases between them. Germline lookup yields CDR1 SGHVS and CDR2 FQNEAQ. The CDR3 DNA reads TGTGCCAGCAGCCAGAAGGGGCCCTGGCGGGGGGAGAACACTGAAGCTTTCTTT. This gives the protein CASSQKGPWRGENTEAFF.

V gene TRBV10-3 combines with J gene TRBJ2-3, with D tentatively TRBD2 (6 bases). Per germline, CDR1 ENHRY and CDR2 SYGVKD. This CDR3 region has 18 residues. The ends were cut back, 2 bases at V and 2 bases at J, with 20 bases in the middle. In DNA form, the CDR3 reads TGTGCCATCAGTGAGATCCGGAAGGTAGCGGAGACCACAGATACGCAGTATTTT. It yields the protein CAISEIRKVAETTDTQYF.

This clonotype has just a few counts. The chain carries TRBV6-2 or TRBV6-3 and TRBJ2-4; unclear D gene. This CDR3 contains 13 residues. V shed 2 bases and J shed 5 bases, with 7 bases lying between them. From germline, CDR1 is MNHEY and CDR2 SVGEGT. The chain's CDR3 is CASSYNPENIQYF. The CDR3 DNA reads TGTGCCAGCAGTTACAATCCGGAAAACATTCAGTACTTC.

The chain carries TRBV12-3 or TRBV12-4 and TRBJ1-2, with no clear D. Trimming shortened V by 6 bases and J by 5 bases, and 13 bases separated the two germline ends. The CDR3 runs 13 residues. CDR3 region: CASSLPPSYGYTF. CDR3 nucleotide sequence: TGTGCCAGCAGCTTGCCCCCGTCTTATGGCTACACCTTC.

The chain links TRBV6-5 to TRBJ2-3, with D tentatively TRBD1 (6 bases). CDR1 is MNHEY, CDR2 SVGAGI, per germline. V lost 5 bases, J lost 1 base, and 13 bases lay in between. This CDR3 spans 15 amino acids. The CDR3 nucleotides are TGTGCCAGCAGTCCCCGGGACATTCGCACAGATACGCAGTATTTT. Translated: CASSPRDIRTDTQYF.

The CDR3, as DNA: TGTGCCAGCAGCCTCACAGGACACCGTCGTGACGAGCAGTACTTC. Translated, it gives CASSLTGHRRDEQYF. V and J are TRBV13 and TRBJ2-7; perhaps TRBD1 as D (5 bases). Germline CDR1 reads PRHDT; CDR2 reads FYEKMQ (reference sequence). CDR3 length: 15 amino acids. Trimming removed 5 bases from V and 5 bases from J, with 19 bases in between.

The chain links TRBV5-1 to TRBJ2-1; TRBD2 agrees at 9 bases. CDR3 length equals 17 residues. V lost 0 bases to trimming and J lost 8 bases; unmatched junction nucleotides: 12. Germline V gene data show CDR1 as SGHRS and CDR2 as YFSETQ. The CDR3: CASSLVAGGQNWDEQFF. In DNA, the CDR3 is TGCGCCAGCAGCTTGGTGGCGGGGGGGCAGAATTGGGATGAGCAGTTCTTC.

The chain employs TRBV6-1 and TRBJ2-7, with 13 nucleotides matching TRBD2. CDR1 is MNHNS, CDR2 SASEGT, per germline. V gave up 7 bases and J gave up 1 base; unmatched junction bases: 10. This CDR3 spans 17 amino acids. This CDR3 reads CASKFTSGRAGSYEQYF. The CDR3 nucleotides read TGTGCCAGCAAATTCACTAGCGGGAGGGCCGGGTCCTACGAGCAGTACTTC.

The sample holds a few counts of this clonotype. The genes are TRBV4-2 and TRBJ2-5; 8 nucleotides line up with TRBD2. Looked up from germline, CDR1 is LGHNA and CDR2 is YNFKEQ. V shed 1 base and J 5 bases; nucleotides not matched to a gene: 6. The CDR3 is 15 residues long. Here the CDR3 reads CASSQATGTRETQYF. The CDR3, as DNA: TGTGCCAGCAGCCAAGCAACCGGGACTAGGGAGACCCAGTACTTC.

V is TRBV3-1 and J is TRBJ2-1; the match to TRBD1 covers 7 bases. The CDR3 is made up of 14 amino acids. The germline V gene has CDR1 LGHDT and CDR2 YNNKEL (reference sequence). With V trimmed by 4 bases and J by 13 bases, 13 bases remained unmatched. In DNA form, the CDR3 reads TGTGCCAGCAGCCCACGAGGACAGGCGATGGATCAGTTCTTC. Protein product: CASSPRGQAMDQFF.

The count of this clonotype is one. The V and J genes are TRBV28 and TRBJ1-2, with TRBD1 matching 8 bases. The CDR3 consists of 15 residues. V was clipped by 5 bases and J by 7 bases; unmatched bases: 12. The germline CDR1 and CDR2 sequences are MDHEN and SYDVKM. In DNA form, the CDR3 reads TGTGCCAGCAGTCACACCCGGGACAGGCTGGGTGGCTACACCTTC. Translation gives CASSHTRDRLGGYTF.

There are a few counts of this clonotype. This chain joins TRBV10-3 and TRBJ1-5; D is unresolved. Trimming shortened V by 2 bases and J by 4 bases, and 15 bases separated the two germline ends. The V gene's germline CDR1 is ENHRY and CDR2 SYGVKD. The CDR3 is 16 residues long. CDR3 protein: CAISESVGGSNQPQHF. The CDR3 bases are TGTGCCATCAGTGAGAGTGTGGGTGGCAGTAATCAGCCCCAGCATTTT.

The rearrangement links TRBV6-5 to TRBJ1-4, with D hard to call. The CDR3 runs 13 residues. The germline CDR1 and CDR2 sequences are MNHEY and SVGAGI. Between the trimmed V and J ends, which lost 4 bases and 10 bases, there was a span of 13 bases. The CDR3 sequence is CASSFSLGAKLFF. Here the CDR3 DNA reads TGTGCCAGCAGTTTCTCCCTGGGCGCAAAACTGTTTTTT.

V and J are TRBV6-5 and TRBJ2-1; perhaps TRBD2 as D (6 bases). CDR3 length equals 17 residues. Deletions cut 0 bases from V and 5 bases from J, with 17 bases between. CDR1 MNHEY and CDR2 SVGAGI come from the germline V gene. Written as DNA, the CDR3 is TGTGCCAGCAGTTACTCGTTTCGGGAGTCGGGCAACAATGAGCAGTTCTTC. As protein: CASSYSFRESGNNEQFF.

The chain couples TRBV29-1 to TRBJ1-2; maybe TRBD1 (5 bases). The CDR3 has 14 residues. V was clipped by 0 bases and J by 8 bases, with 16 bases between them. Germline CDR1 is SQVTM and CDR2 is ANQGSEA. The CDR3 sequence: CSVEEERQGKGYTF. The CDR3 DNA reads as TGCAGCGTTGAAGAGGAGCGGCAGGGAAAGGGCTACACCTTC.

A word on this clonotype: The germline gene is not matched at one end of the junction; a read error may be the cause. V and J are TRBV7-6 and TRBJ2-3; TRBD2 might be the D (6 bases). The CDR3 is 14 residues long. Germline CDR1 SGHVS, CDR2 FNYEAQ. DNA for the CDR3: TGCGCCAGCAGCTCACACCAGACCCCGGAGGGGCAGTATTTT. Encoded protein: CASSSHQTPEGQYF.